A selection of T cell receptor beta chains follows, all from one sample in a study of chemoradiotherapy in HPV16-positive cancers. Repertoires were generated with immunoSEQ multiplex PCR, while TCRdb's copy carries only in-frame clones and drops some. Among some 32,000 clones, 70% to 90% were seen once, and the ten largest hold about 5.1%. The sample consisted of blood, taken from a patient who underwent chemoradiotherapy. Receptors were obtained from a human donor with HPV-associated anogenital cancer. The CDR3 runs from the conserved cysteine through the conserved F or W. A D gene is named only where the DNA matches it firmly. Rows may omit the clone size; those that give it use once, few, many or a size class.

.	TRBV7-9	.	TRBJ2-1	CASSLEGQSGNEQFF	TGTGCCAGCAGCTTAGAAGGGCAATCTGGCAATGAGCAGTTCTTC
.	TRBV5-1	.	TRBJ2-1	CASSLVSPPGYNEQFF	TGCGCCAGCAGCTTGGTTTCCCCCCCGGGTTACAATGAGCAGTTCTTC
TRBD2	TRBV7-6	.	TRBJ2-7	CASSLAATSDPTYEQYF	TGTGCCAGCAGCTTAGCTGCTACTAGCGACCCTACGTACGAGCAGTACTTC
TRBD1	TRBV19	.	TRBJ1-1	CASRRQGVYEDTEAFF	TGTGCCAGTAGGCGACAGGGGGTGTATGAGGACACTGAAGCTTTCTTT
.	TRBV28	.	TRBJ2-7	CASSLPSVSYEQYF	TGTGCCAGCAGTTTGCCTAGCGTCTCCTACGAGCAGTACTTC
.	TRBV18	.	TRBJ2-2	CASSPGAGNTGELFF	TGTGCCAGCTCACCAGGGGCAGGCAACACCGGGGAGCTGTTTTTT
.	TRBV6-4	once	TRBJ1-2	CATPTAGDYGYTF	TGTGCCACACCGACCGCGGGGGACTATGGCTACACCTTC
.	TRBV7-9	.	TRBJ2-5	CASSFQGGETQYF	TGTGCCAGCAGCTTCCAGGGGGGAGAGACCCAGTACTTC
.	TRBV19	.	TRBJ2-1	CASSPRPDSVEQFF	TGTGCCAGTAGTCCACGACCGGACTCGGTGGAGCAGTTCTTC
TRBD2	TRBV5-1	once	TRBJ2-2	CASSPGVIAGVRRELFF	TGCGCCAGCAGCCCGGGCGTGATAGCGGGAGTCCGGCGGGAGCTGTTTTTT
.	TRBV30	.	TRBJ1-6	CAWSYITGSSYNSPLHF	TGTGCCTGGAGCTACATCACAGGGAGCTCCTATAATTCACCCCTCCACTTT
.	TRBV25-1	.	TRBJ1-2	CASSDRTGSYGYTF	TGTGCCAGCAGTGACCGGACCGGGAGCTATGGCTACACCTTC
.	TRBV5-8	.	TRBJ1-6	CASSLLAGPNSPLHF	TGTGCCAGCAGCTTGCTAGCAGGGCCTAATTCACCCCTCCACTTT
TRBD1	TRBV6-6	few	TRBJ1-1	CASSNRGQGNTEAFF	TGTGCCAGCAGCAATCGAGGACAGGGGAACACTGAAGCTTTCTTT
TRBD1	TRBV10-2	.	TRBJ2-7	CASGSRDRLGVYEQYF	TGCGCCAGCGGATCCCGGGACAGATTGGGGGTCTACGAGCAGTACTTC
.	TRBV5-5	.	TRBJ2-7	CASSFSYEQYF	TGTGCCAGCAGCTTCTCCTACGAGCAGTACTTC
TRBD1	TRBV29-1	.	TRBJ2-7	CSVGQGGEQYF	TGCAGCGTTGGACAGGGGGGCGAGCAGTACTTC
.	TRBV19	.	TRBJ1-3	CASSIPRGPTGNTIYF	TGTGCCAGTAGTATCCCCCGGGGGCCCACTGGAAACACCATATATTTT
.	TRBV19	once	TRBJ2-1	CASSTEGLGSYNEQFF	TGTGCCAGTAGTACCGAAGGGCTAGGTTCCTACAATGAGCAGTTCTTC
.	TRBV6-1	.	TRBJ1-5	CASREGRGQPQHF	TGTGCCAGCAGAGAAGGTCGTGGCCAGCCCCAGCATTTT
.	TRBV4-1	once	TRBJ1-2	CASSQDPGGLVYGYTF	TGCGCCAGCAGCCAAGATCCGGGGGGGTTGGTCTATGGCTACACCTTC
.	TRBV11-3	.	TRBJ2-2	CASSNPRGGDTGELFF	TGTGCCAGCAGCAACCCCCGGGGCGGGGACACCGGGGAGCTGTTTTTT
TRBD1	TRBV5-1	.	TRBJ2-7	CAIQNSGFRDSIYEQYF	TGCGCCATCCAGAATTCGGGGTTTCGGGACAGCATCTACGAGCAGTACTTC
TRBD1	TRBV2	few	TRBJ2-1	CASRAGTGMGEQFF	TGTGCCAGCAGGGCCGGGACAGGTATGGGGGAGCAGTTCTTC
.	TRBV6-1	few	TRBJ1-5	CANVGLLRGQPQHF	TGTGCCAACGTGGGGCTCCTAAGGGGTCAGCCCCAGCATTTT
.	TRBV28	.	TRBJ1-5	CATRPSNQPQHF	TGTGCTACGAGGCCTAGCAATCAGCCCCAGCATTTT
.	TRBV21-1	.	TRBJ2-7	CASSKNVGADRGPHYEQYF	TGTGCCAGCAGCAAAAATGTTGGGGCAGACAGGGGTCCTCACTACGAGCAGTACTTC
TRBD1	TRBV6-5	.	TRBJ1-5	CASSSTGGPSNQPQHF	TGTGCCAGCAGTTCTACAGGGGGTCCTTCCAATCAGCCCCAGCATTTT
.	TRBV19	.	TRBJ2-1	CASSRTPGLEQFF	TGTGCCAGTAGTAGAACCCCGGGGCTGGAGCAGTTCTTC
TRBD1	TRBV29-1	.	TRBJ1-1	CSVELLRTGTNTEAFF	TGCAGCGTTGAGCTACTAAGGACAGGGACTAACACTGAAGCTTTCTTT
TRBD1	TRBV30	once	TRBJ1-6	CASDRVRSPLHF	TGTGCCTCGGACAGGGTTCGTTCACCCCTCCACTTT
.	TRBV7-2	.	TRBJ2-5	CASNVVGRGAGTQYF	TGTGCCAGCAACGTTGTTGGCAGGGGGGCCGGGACCCAGTACTTC
.	TRBV2	.	TRBJ2-7	CASKSSYEQYF	TGTGCCAGCAAAAGCTCCTACGAGCAGTACTTC
.	TRBV28	few	TRBJ2-7	CASSPAWGSTYEQYF	TGTGCCAGCAGTCCGGCCTGGGGGAGTACCTACGAGCAGTACTTC
TRBD2	TRBV5-1	.	TRBJ2-3	CASSLVGTSSTDTQYF	TGCGCCAGCAGCTTGGTGGGGACTAGCAGCACAGATACGCAGTATTTT
.	TRBV7-9	few	TRBJ1-2	CASSPEFSRAMGYGYTF	TGTGCCAGCAGCCCCGAATTCAGCAGGGCTATGGGCTATGGCTACACCTTC
TRBD1	TRBV25-1	.	TRBJ1-2	CASRPIQGDGYTF	TGTGCCAGCAGACCAATACAGGGGGACGGCTACACCTTC